This is a list of T cell receptor beta chains from one sample in a study of cytomegalovirus exposure and HLA in healthy donors. Measured with immunoSEQ multiplex PCR; TCRdb has only the in-frame clones, and not every one. Of 150,000 to 200,000 clones in the sample, roughly 81% were seen once. Sequencing input: PBMCs. The receptors shown here come from a woman in her twenties or thirties in good health and CMV-seronegative. Both conserved end residues are part of each CDR3. A D gene is named only where the DNA matches it firmly. Size is omitted from some rows. Given values are once, few, many or a class for expanded clones.

V,D,size,J,CDR3,DNA
TRBV4-1,TRBD1,-,TRBJ2-7,CASSQVGTGYEQYF,TGCGCCAGCAGCCAAGTTGGGACAGGCTACGAGCAGTACTTC
TRBV7-3,-,-,TRBJ1-2,CASSFSTGSGYGYTF,TGTGCCAGCAGCTTCAGTACAGGGTCGGGCTATGGCTACACCTTC
TRBV7-2,TRBD1,-,TRBJ2-2,CASSFSSGGEGGELFF,TGTGCCAGCAGCTTTAGTTCAGGGGGCGAGGGCGGGGAGCTGTTTTTT
TRBV5-1,-,-,TRBJ1-1,CASSGRQTNTEAFF,TGCGCCAGCAGCGGACGACAGACGAACACTGAAGCTTTCTTT
TRBV5-1,-,-,TRBJ2-1,CASSGDSEQFF,TGCGCCAGCAGCGGCGACAGTGAGCAGTTCTTC
TRBV30,TRBD2,-,TRBJ2-3,CAWINSGRAADTQYF,TGTGCCTGGATTAATAGCGGGAGGGCAGCAGATACGCAGTATTTT
TRBV6-6,TRBD2,once,TRBJ2-1,CASSSTGGYNEQFF,TGTGCCAGCAGTTCCACGGGGGGATACAATGAGCAGTTCTTC
TRBV10-3,-,-,TRBJ1-1,CAISPRQEPNTEAFF,TGTGCCATCAGTCCCCGACAGGAGCCGAACACTGAAGCTTTCTTT
TRBV5-1,TRBD1,-,TRBJ1-1,CASSGRQGTEAFF,TGCGCCAGCAGCGGTCGACAGGGCACTGAAGCTTTCTTT
TRBV14,TRBD1,many,TRBJ1-2,CASSPTGVSGYTF,TGTGCCAGCAGCCCCACAGGGGTGAGCGGCTACACCTTC
TRBV7-8,-,-,TRBJ1-5,CASSINRRAKAQHF,TGTGCCAGCAGCATAAACAGGAGGGCGAAGGCCCAGCATTTT
TRBV27,-,-,TRBJ1-4,CASLHPRQPTNEKLFF,TGTGCCAGCCTTCACCCCCGACAACCGACTAATGAAAAACTGTTTTTT
TRBV28,TRBD1,-,TRBJ2-7,CASSLPGTGTYEQYF,TGTGCCAGCAGTCTACCCGGGACAGGGACCTACGAGCAGTACTTC
TRBV6-1,TRBD2,-,TRBJ2-5,CASSEVGDSGGPKETQYF,TGTGCCAGCAGTGAAGTAGGGGATAGCGGGGGGCCTAAAGAGACCCAGTACTTC
TRBV29-1,TRBD2,-,TRBJ2-3,CSVSGTSGGGGTDTQYF,TGCAGCGTGTCCGGGACTAGCGGGGGGGGAGGGACAGATACGCAGTATTTT
TRBV27,-,few,TRBJ2-5,CASSLGRGQETQYF,TGTGCCAGCAGTTTAGGGAGGGGGCAAGAGACCCAGTACTTC
TRBV5-1,-,-,TRBJ1-5,CASSLVGDQPQHF,TGCGCCAGCAGCTTGGTCGGGGATCAGCCCCAGCATTTT
TRBV19,-,-,TRBJ2-7,CASSIAQGAYEQYF,TGTGCCAGTAGTATAGCACAGGGCGCCTACGAGCAGTACTTC
TRBV11-2,TRBD1,-,TRBJ1-4,CASSFLRGQGTNEKLFF,TGTGCCAGCAGCTTCTTGCGTGGACAGGGGACTAATGAAAAACTGTTTTTT
TRBV18,-,-,TRBJ2-7,CASSPNTAREQYF,TGTGCCAGCTCACCCAATACAGCACGGGAGCAGTACTTC